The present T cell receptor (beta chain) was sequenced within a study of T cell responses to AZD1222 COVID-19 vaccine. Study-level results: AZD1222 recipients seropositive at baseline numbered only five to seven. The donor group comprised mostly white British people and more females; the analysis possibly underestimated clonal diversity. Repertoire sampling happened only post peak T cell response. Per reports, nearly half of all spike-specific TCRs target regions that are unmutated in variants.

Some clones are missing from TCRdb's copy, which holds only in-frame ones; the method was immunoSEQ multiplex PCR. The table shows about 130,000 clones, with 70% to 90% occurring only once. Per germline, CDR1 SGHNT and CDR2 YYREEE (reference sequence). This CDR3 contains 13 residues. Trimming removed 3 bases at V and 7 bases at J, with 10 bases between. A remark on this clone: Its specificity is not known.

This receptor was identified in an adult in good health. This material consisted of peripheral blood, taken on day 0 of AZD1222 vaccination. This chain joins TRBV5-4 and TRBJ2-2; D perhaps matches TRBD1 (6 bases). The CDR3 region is CASSSTGNGELFF. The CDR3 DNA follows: TGTGCCAGCAGCTCCACAGGGAACGGGGAGCTGTTTTTT.